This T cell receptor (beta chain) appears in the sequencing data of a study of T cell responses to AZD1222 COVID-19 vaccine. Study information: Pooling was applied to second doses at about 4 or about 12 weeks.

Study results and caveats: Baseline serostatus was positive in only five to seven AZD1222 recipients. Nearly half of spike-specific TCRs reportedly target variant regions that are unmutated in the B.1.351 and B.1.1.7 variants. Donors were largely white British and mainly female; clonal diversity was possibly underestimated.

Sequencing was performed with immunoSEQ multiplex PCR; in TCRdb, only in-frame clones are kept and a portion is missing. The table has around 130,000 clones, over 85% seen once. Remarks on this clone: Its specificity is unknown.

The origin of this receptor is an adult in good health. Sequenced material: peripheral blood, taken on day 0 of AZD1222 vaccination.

The CDR3 DNA is TGCGCCAGCAGCTTGCGGGCGGACAGGGGGTCACCCCTCCACTTT. It specifies CASSLRADRGSPLHF. J is TRBJ1-6 and V is TRBV5-1; TRBD1 agrees at 10 bases. Trimming removed 1 base from V and 10 bases from J; junction bases left unmatched: 5. Germline CDR1 is SGHRS and CDR2 is YFSETQ. This CDR3 is built from 15 residues.